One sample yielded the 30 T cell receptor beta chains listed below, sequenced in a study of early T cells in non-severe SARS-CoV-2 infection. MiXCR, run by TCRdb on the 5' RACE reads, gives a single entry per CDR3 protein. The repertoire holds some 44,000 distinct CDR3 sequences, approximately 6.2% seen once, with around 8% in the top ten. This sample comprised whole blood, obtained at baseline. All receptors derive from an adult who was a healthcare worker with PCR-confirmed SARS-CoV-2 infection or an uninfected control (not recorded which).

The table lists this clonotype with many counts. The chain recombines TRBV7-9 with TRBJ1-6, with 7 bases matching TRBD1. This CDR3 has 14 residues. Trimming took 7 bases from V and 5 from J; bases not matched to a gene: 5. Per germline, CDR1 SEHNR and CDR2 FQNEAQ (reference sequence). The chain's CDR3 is CASIAGQNNSPLHF. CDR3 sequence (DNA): TGTGCCAGCATCGCGGGACAGAATAATTCACCCCTCCACTTT.

In DNA form, the CDR3 reads TGTGCTAGTGGTCCCGACCCCAGGGCGAGCTACACCTTC. It codes for CASGPDPRASYTF. This chain links TRBV12-5 with TRBJ1-2; TRBD1 might be the D (5 bases). Germline V gene sequence: CDR1 LGHNT, CDR2 FRNRAP. Trimming took off 5 bases at V and 9 bases at J, with 16 bases between the two ends. This CDR3 contains 13 residues.

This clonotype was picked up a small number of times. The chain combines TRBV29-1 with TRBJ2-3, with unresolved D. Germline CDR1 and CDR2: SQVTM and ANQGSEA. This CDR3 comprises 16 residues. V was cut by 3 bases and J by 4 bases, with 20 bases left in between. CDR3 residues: CSVDRFPGYRPDTQYF. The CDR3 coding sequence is TGCAGCGTTGATCGGTTCCCCGGGTATCGCCCAGATACGCAGTATTTT.

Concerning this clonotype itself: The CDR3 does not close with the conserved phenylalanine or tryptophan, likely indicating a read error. The CDR3 spells CSARGPGMYEQYL. CDR3 nucleotides: TGCAGTGCTAGAGGGCCCGGGATGTACGAGCAGTACCTC. The V and J genes are TRBV20-1 and TRBJ2-7, with a possible D match to TRBD2 (5 bases). V was clipped by 1 base and J by 4 bases, with 11 bases between them. Germline loops: CDR1 DFQATT, CDR2 SNEGSKA (reference sequence). The length of the CDR3 is 13 residues.

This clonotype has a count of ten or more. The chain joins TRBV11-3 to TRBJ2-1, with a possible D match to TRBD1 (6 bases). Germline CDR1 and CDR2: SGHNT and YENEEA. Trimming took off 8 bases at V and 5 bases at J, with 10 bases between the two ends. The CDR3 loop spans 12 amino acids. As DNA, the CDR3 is TGTGCCAGCTCATACAGGGACAATGAGCAGTTCTTC. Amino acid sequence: CASSYRDNEQFF.

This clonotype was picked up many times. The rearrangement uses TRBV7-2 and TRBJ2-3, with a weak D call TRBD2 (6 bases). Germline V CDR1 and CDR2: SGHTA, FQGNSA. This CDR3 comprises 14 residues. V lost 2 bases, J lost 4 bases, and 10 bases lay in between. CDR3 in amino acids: CASSLRRAADTQYF. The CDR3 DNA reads TGTGCCAGCAGCTTAAGGAGGGCGGCAGATACGCAGTATTTT.

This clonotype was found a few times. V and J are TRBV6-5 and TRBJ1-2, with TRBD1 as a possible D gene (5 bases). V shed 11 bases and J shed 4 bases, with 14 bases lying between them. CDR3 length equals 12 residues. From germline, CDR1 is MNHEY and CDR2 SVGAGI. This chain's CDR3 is CASKTGGYGYTF. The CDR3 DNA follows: TGTGCCTCTAAGACGGGGGGCTATGGCTACACCTTC.

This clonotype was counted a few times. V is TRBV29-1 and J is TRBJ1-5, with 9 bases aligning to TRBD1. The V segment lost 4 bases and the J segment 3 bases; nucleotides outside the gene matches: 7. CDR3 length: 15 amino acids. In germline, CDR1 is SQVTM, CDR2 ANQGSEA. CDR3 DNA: TGCAGCGTTGGAGATGGACAGGGGAACAATCAGCCCCAGCATTTT. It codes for CSVGDGQGNNQPQHF.

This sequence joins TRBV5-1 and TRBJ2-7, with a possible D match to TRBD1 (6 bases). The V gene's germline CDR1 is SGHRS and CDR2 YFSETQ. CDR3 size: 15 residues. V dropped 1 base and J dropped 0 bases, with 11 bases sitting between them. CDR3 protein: CASSLTQQGSYEQYF. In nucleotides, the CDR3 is TGCGCCAGCAGCTTGACCCAACAGGGCTCCTACGAGCAGTACTTC.

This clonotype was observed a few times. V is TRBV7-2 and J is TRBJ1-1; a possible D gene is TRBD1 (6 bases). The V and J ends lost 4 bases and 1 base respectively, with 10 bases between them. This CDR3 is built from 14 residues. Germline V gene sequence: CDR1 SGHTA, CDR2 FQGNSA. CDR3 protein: CASSSQGTNTEAFF. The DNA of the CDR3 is TGTGCCAGCAGCTCACAGGGAACGAACACTGAAGCTTTCTTT.

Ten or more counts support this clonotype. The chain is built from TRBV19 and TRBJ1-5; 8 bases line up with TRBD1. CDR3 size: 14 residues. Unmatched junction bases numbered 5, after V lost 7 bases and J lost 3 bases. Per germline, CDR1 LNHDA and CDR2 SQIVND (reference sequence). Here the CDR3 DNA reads TGTGCCAGTAATCGGGACAGGATCAATCAGCCCCAGCATTTT. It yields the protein CASNRDRINQPQHF.

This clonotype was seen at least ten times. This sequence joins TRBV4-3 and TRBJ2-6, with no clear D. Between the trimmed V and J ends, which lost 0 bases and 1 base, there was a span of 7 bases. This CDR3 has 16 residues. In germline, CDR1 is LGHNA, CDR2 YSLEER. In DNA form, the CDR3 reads TGCGCCAGCAGCCAAGATCAAGGGTCTGGGGCCAACGTCCTGACTTTC. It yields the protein CASSQDQGSGANVLTF.

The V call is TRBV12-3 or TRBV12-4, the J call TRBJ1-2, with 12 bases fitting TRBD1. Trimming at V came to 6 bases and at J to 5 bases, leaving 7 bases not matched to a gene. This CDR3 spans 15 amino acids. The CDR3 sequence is CASRSGTGGAYGYTF. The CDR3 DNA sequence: TGTGCCAGCAGATCCGGGACAGGGGGCGCGTATGGCTACACCTTC.

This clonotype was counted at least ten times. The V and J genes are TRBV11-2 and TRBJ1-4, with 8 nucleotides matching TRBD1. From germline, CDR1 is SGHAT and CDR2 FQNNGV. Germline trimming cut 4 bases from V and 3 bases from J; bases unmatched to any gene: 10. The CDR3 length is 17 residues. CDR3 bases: TGTGCCAGCAGCTACCGACAGGGGAGGCGAGCTAATGAAAAACTGTTTTTT. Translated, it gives CASSYRQGRRANEKLFF.

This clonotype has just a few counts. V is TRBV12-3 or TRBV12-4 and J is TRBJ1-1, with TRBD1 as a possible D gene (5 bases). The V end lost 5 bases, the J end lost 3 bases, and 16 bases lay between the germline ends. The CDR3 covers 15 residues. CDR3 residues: CASSLNGMGDTEAFF. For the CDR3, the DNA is TGTGCCAGCAGTCTTAACGGGATGGGGGACACTGAAGCTTTCTTT.

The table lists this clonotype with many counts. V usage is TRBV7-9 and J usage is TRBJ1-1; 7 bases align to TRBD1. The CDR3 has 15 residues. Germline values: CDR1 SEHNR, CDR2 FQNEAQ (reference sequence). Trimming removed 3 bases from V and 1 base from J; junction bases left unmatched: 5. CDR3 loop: CASSFGNRGNTEAFF. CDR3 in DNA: TGTGCCAGCAGCTTTGGGAACAGGGGGAACACTGAAGCTTTCTTT.

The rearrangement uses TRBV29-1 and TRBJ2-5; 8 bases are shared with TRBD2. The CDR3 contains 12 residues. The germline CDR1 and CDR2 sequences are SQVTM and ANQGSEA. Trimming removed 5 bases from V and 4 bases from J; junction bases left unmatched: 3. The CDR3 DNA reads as TGCAGCGTTATGAGCGGGAGAGAGACCCAGTACTTC. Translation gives CSVMSGRETQYF.

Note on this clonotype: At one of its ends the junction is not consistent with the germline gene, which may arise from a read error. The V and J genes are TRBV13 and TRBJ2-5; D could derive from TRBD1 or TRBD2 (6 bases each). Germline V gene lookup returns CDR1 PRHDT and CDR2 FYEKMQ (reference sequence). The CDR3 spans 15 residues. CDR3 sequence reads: CASSRWGDNQESQYF. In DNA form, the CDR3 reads TGTGCCAGCAGCCGCTGGGGGGACAACCAAGAGTCCCAGTACTTC.

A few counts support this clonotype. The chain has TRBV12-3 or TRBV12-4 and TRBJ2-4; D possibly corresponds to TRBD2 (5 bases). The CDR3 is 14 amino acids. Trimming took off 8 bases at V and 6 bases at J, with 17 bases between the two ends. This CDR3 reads CASQTTGGLNIQYF. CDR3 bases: TGTGCCAGCCAAACGACGGGCGGACTAAACATTCAGTACTTC.

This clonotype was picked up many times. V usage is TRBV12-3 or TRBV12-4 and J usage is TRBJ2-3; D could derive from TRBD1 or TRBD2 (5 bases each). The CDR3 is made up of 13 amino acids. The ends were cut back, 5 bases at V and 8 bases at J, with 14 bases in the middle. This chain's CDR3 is CASSAGAEATQYF. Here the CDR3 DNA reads TGTGCCAGCAGTGCCGGGGCGGAGGCTACGCAGTATTTT.

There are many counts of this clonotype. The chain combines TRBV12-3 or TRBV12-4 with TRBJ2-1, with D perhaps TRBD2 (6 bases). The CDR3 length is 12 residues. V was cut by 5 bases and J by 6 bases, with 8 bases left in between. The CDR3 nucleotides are TGTGCCAGCAGTCTTAGCGGCAATGAGCAGTTCTTC. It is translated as CASSLSGNEQFF.

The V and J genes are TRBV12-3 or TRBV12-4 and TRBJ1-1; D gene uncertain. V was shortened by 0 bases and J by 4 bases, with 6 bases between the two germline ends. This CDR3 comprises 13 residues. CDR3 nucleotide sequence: TGTGCCAGCAGTTTAGCAGTCATCACTGAAGCTTTCTTT. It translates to CASSLAVITEAFF.

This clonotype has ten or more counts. Written as DNA, the CDR3 is TGCGCCAGCAGCCAAGAGGTTGGAAGGGAAAGAAATGAGCAGTTCTTC. This codes for CASSQEVGRERNEQFF. The chain uses TRBV4-3 and TRBJ2-1, with unresolved D. CDR1 LGHNA and CDR2 YSLEER come from the germline V gene. V lost 0 bases and J 7 bases, leaving 16 bases between the germline ends. CDR3 size: 16 residues.

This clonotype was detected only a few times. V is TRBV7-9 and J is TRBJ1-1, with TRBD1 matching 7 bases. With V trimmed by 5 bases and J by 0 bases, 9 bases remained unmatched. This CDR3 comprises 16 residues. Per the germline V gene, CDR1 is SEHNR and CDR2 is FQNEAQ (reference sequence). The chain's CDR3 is CASSPRQGLMNTEAFF. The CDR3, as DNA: TGTGCCAGCAGCCCAAGACAGGGATTGATGAACACTGAAGCTTTCTTT.

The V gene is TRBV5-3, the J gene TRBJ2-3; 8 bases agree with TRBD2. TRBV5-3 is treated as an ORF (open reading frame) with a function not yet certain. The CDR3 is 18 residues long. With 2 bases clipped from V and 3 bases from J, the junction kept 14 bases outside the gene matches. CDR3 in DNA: TGTGCCAGAAGCTTAAGACTAGCGCGGGGGGAAGAAACAGATACGCAGTATTTT. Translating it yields CARSLRLARGEETDTQYF.

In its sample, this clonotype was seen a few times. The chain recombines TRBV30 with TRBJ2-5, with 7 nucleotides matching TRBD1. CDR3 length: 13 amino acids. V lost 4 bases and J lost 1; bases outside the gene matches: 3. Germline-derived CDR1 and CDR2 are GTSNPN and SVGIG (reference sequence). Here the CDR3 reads CAWNRDSQETQYF. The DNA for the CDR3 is TGTGCCTGGAACCGGGACAGCCAAGAGACCCAGTACTTC.

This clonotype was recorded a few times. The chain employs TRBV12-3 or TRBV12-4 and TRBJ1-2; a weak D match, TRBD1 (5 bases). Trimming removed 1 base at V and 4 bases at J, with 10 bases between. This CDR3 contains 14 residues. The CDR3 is CASSLGEGPYGYTF. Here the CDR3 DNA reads TGTGCCAGCAGTTTAGGGGAGGGACCCTATGGCTACACCTTC.

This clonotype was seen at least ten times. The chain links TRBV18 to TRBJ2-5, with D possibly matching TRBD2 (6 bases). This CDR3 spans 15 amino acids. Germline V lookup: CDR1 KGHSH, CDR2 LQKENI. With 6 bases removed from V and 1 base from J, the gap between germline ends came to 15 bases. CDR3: CASSLNRDSQETQYF. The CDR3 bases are TGTGCCAGCTCCCTAAACCGGGACTCCCAAGAGACCCAGTACTTC.

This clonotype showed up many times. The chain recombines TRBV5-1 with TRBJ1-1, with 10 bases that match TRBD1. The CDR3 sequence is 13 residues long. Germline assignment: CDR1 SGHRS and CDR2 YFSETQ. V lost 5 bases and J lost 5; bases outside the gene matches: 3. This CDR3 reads CASRTGGYTEAFF. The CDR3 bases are TGCGCCAGCAGGACAGGGGGCTATACTGAAGCTTTCTTT.

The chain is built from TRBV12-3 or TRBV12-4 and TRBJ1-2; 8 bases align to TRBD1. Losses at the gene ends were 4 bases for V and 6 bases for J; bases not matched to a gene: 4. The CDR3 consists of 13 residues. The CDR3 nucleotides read TGTGCCAGCAGTTGGACAGGGAGCCATGGCTACACCTTC. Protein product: CASSWTGSHGYTF.